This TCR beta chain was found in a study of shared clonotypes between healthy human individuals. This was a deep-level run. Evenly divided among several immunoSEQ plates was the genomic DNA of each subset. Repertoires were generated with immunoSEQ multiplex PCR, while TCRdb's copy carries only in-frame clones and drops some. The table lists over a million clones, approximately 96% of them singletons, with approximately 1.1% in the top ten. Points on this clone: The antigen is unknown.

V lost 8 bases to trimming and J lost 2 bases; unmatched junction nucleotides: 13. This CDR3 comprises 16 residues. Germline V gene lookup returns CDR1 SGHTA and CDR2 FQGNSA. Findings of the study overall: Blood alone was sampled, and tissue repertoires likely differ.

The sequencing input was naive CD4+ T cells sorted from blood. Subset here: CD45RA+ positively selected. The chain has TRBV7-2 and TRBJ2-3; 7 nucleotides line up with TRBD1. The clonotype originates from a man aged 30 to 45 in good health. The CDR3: CASGTKRGHTTDTQYF. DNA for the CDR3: TGTGCCAGCGGAACAAAAAGGGGGCACACCACAGATACGCAGTATTTT.